This TCR beta chain was sequenced during a study of breast tumors, draining lymph nodes, adjacent tissues. This clonotype occurred many times. Its antigen is currently unknown. TCRdb re-derived calls from the multiplex PCR reads in MiXCR, one entry per CDR3 protein. The top ten clones hold around 2.5% of a sample with 65,000 to 80,000 distinct CDR3 sequences, approximately 20% of them seen once. Samples came from axillary lymph nodes draining the breast cancer. Germline lookup yields CDR1 SNHLY and CDR2 FYNNEI. The V segment lost 7 bases and the J segment 8 bases; nucleotides outside the gene matches: 7. The CDR3 consists of 13 residues. Broader study findings: Tumors had less TCR diversity than lymph nodes, more than nontumor tissue. The lymph node origin of tumor T cells was framed as consistent with a hypothesis, not demonstrated.

Sequencing was performed on axillary lymph node tissue. The source of this sequence is a female donor with breast cancer. Some clones in this sample may be carry-over from other donors' samples. This sequence joins TRBV2 and TRBJ2-1, with 8 nucleotides matching TRBD2. The CDR3 reads CASTGGVGDEQFF. CDR3 nucleotides: TGTGCCAGCACGGGGGGGGTGGGTGATGAGCAGTTCTTC.